The present T cell receptor (beta chain) was sequenced within a study of Ad26.COV2.S vaccination and SARS-CoV-2 variants. This table comes from immunoSEQ multiplex PCR, and its TCRdb copy is limited to in-frame clones, with some not included. The sample lists about 350,000 clones, about 90% occurring once. This clone has just a few counts. V lost 4 bases and J lost 16; bases outside the gene matches: 10. The CDR3 consists of 14 residues. The germline V gene encodes CDR1 SGDLS and CDR2 YYNGEE. The sequence was collected from a human donor who had recovered from COVID-19. The V gene is TRBV9, the J gene TRBJ2-1; TRBD2 aligns across 14 bases. The starting material was peripheral blood, obtained after recovery from COVID-19. The CDR3, as DNA: TGTGCCAGCAGCCCAAGACTAGCGGGGGGGCCTTATTTCTTC. This gives the protein CASSPRLAGGPYFF.